This paragraph covers one T cell receptor beta chain sequence. The CDR3 consists of 14 residues. V was clipped by 4 bases and J by 4 bases; unmatched bases: 5. Germline V gene sequence: CDR1 SGHNT, CDR2 YYREEE (reference sequence). Sequencing was performed with immunoSEQ multiplex PCR; in TCRdb, only in-frame clones are kept and a portion is missing. The top ten clones hold 3.5% to 4.5% of a sample with some 190,000 clones, over 75% of them seen once. This specimen comes from a study of blood T cell repertoires in COVID-19. The material sequenced was PBMCs or T cells enriched from blood (not recorded which). The receptor was isolated from a man younger than 45 with acute COVID-19. The chain employs TRBV5-4 and TRBJ2-5; 9 bases are a match to TRBD2. CDR3 region: CASSGGGAIETQYF. The CDR3 DNA reads TGTGCCAGCAGCGGCGGGGGGGCCATAGAGACCCAGTACTTC.